This TCR beta chain appears in the sequencing data of a study of T cell repertoires in aging, cancer and after chemotherapy. This clonotype is categorized as medium-sized (0.01 to 0.1%). Amplification of TCR beta used genomic DNA extracted from peripheral blood. Rearranged V-D-J TRB sequences were amplified with a mixed TRB-A/B primer pool. TCRdb used MiXCR to reprocess the multiplex PCR reads, holding one entry per CDR3 protein. The sample holds about 13,000 distinct CDR3 sequences, 35% to 45% seen once. J lost 3 bases, V lost 0 bases, and 2 bases had no gene match. Germline CDR1 SGHRS, CDR2 YFSETQ. The CDR3 has 14 amino acids.

This chain uses TRBV5-1 with TRBJ2-7; 8 bases are shared with TRBD1. Sequencing was done on a sample of blood. This clonotype originated in a human donor in good health. The donor label of this sample is uncertain. This CDR3 is CASSLAGGYYEQYF. DNA for the CDR3: TGCGCCAGCAGCTTGGCAGGGGGCTACTACGAGCAGTACTTC.